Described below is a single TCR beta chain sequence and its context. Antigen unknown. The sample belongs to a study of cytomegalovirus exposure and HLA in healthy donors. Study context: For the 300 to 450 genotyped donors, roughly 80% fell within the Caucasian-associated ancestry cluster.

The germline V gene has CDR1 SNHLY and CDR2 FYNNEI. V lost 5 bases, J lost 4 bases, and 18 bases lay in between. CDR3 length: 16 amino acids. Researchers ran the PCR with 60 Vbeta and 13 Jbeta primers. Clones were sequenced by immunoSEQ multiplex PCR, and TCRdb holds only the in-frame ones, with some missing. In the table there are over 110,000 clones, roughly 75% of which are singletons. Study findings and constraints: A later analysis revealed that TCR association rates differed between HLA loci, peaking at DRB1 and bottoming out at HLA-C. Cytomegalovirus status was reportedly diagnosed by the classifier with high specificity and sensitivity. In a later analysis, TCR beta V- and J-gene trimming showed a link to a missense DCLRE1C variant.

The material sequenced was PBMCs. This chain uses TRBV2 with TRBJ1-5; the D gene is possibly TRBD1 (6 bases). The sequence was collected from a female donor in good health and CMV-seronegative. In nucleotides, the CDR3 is TGTGCCAGCAGTTCGACCCGGGGGCGGGAGAATCAGCCCCAGCATTTT. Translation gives CASSSTRGRENQPQHF.